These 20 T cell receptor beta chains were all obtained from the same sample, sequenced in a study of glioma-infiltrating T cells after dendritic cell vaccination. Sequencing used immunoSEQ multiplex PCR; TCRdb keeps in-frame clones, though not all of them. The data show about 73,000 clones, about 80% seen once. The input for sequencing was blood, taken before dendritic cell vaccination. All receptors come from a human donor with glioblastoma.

The CDR3 region is CAWMTGTSGIQFF. CDR3 bases: TGTGCCTGGATGACCGGGACTAGCGGTATACAGTTCTTC. The J gene is TRBJ2-1, the V gene TRBV30; 11 bases are a match to TRBD2. Trimming removed 4 bases from V and 13 bases from J; junction bases left unmatched: 9. Germline values: CDR1 GTSNPN, CDR2 SVGIG (reference sequence). The CDR3 has 13 amino acids. The complete variable domain, with remaining parts taken from reference TRBV30 and TRBJ2-1, reads SQTIHQWPATLVQPVGSPLSLECTVEGTSNPNLYWYRQAAGRGLQLLFYSVGIGQISSEVPQNLSASRPQDRQFILSSKKLLLSDSGFYLCAWMTGTSGIQFFGPGTRLTVL.

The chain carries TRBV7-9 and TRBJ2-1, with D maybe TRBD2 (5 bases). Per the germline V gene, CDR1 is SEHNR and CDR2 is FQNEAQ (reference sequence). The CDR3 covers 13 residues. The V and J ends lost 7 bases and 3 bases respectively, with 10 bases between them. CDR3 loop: CASTLGVYNEQFF. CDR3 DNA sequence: TGTGCCAGCACGCTCGGGGTCTACAATGAGCAGTTCTTC. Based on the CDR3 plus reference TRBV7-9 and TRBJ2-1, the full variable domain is DTGVSQNPRHKITKRGQNVTFRCDPISEHNRLYWYRQTLGQGPEFLTYFQNEAQLEKSRLLSDRFSAERPKGSFSTLEIQRTEQGDSAMYLCASTLGVYNEQFFGPGTRLTVL.

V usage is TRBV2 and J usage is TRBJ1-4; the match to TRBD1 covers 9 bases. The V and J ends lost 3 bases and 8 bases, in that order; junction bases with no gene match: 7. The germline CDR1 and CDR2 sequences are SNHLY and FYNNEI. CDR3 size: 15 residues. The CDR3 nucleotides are TGTGCCAGCAGTGAGCTGACAGGGGGTGGGGAAAAACTGTTTTTT. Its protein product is CASSELTGGGEKLFF.

The CDR3 DNA sequence: TGCGCCAGCAGACAGAACTCGGACACTGAAGCTTTCTTT. Its protein product is CASRQNSDTEAFF. The V gene is TRBV10-1, the J gene TRBJ1-1; no firm D call. Germline V CDR1 and CDR2: WNHNN, SYGVQD (reference sequence). Trimming removed 6 bases at V and 3 bases at J, with 11 bases between. This CDR3 is 13 amino acids long.

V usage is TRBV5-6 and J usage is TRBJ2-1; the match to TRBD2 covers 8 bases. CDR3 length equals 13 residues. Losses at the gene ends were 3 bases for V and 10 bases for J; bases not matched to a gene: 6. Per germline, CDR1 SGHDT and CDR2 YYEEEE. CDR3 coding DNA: TGTGCCAGCAGCTCCGGACTAGCTGGGGAGCAGTTCTTC. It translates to CASSSGLAGEQFF.

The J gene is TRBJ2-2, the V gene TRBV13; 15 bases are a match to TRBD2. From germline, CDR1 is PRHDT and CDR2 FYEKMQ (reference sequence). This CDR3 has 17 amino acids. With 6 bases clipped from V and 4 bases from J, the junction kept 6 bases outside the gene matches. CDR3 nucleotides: TGTGCCAGCAGAGGACTAGCGGGGGGGCAGACCACCGGGGAGCTGTTTTTT. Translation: CASRGLAGGQTTGELFF.

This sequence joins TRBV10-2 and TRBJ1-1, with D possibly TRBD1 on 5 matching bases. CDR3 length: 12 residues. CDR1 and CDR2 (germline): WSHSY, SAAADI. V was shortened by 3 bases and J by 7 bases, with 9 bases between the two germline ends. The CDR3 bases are TGCGCCAGCAGTGACCCCAGGGATGAAGCTTTCTTT. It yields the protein CASSDPRDEAFF.

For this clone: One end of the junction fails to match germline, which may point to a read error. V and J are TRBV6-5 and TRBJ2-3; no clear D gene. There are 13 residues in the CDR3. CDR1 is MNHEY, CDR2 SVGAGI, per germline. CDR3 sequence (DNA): TGTGCCAGCAGTTACTCGAACACACATACGCAGTATTTT. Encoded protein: CASSYSNTHTQYF.

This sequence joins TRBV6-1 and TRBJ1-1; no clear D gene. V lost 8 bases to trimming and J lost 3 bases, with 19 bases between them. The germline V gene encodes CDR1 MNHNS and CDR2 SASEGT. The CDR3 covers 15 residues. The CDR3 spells CASPEVTVSHTEAFF. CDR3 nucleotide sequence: TGTGCCAGCCCCGAGGTAACCGTCAGTCACACTGAAGCTTTCTTT.

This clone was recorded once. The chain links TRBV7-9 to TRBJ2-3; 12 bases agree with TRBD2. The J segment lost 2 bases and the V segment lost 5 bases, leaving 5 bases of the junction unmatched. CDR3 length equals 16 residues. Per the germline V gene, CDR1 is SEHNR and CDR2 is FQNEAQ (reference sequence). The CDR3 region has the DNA TGTGCCAGCAGCCGCGGACTAGCGGGGACCACAGATACGCAGTATTTT. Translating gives CASSRGLAGTTDTQYF. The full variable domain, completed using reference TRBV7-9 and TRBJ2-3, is DTGVSQNPRHKITKRGQNVTFRCDPISEHNRLYWYRQTLGQGPEFLTYFQNEAQLEKSRLLSDRFSAERPKGSFSTLEIQRTEQGDSAMYLCASSRGLAGTTDTQYFGPGTRLTVL.

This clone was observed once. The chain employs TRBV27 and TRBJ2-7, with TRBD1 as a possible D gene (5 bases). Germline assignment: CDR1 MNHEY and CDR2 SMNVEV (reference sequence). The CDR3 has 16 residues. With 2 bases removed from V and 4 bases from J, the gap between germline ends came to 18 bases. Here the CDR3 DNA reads TGTGCCAGCAGTTTAGATAGGACAACCGAAGATTACGAGCAGTACTTC. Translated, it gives CASSLDRTTEDYEQYF.

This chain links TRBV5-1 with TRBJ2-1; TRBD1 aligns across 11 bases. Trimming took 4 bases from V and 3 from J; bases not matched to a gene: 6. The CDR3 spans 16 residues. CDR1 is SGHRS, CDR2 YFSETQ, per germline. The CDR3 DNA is TGCGCCAGCAGCCCCGGACAGGGGGCCTTCTACAATGAGCAGTTCTTC. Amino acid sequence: CASSPGQGAFYNEQFF.

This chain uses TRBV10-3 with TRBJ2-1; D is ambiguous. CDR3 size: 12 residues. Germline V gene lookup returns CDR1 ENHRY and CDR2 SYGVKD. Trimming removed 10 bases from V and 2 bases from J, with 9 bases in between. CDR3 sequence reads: CATQDTYNEQFF. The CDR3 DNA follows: TGTGCCACCCAAGACACCTACAATGAGCAGTTCTTC.

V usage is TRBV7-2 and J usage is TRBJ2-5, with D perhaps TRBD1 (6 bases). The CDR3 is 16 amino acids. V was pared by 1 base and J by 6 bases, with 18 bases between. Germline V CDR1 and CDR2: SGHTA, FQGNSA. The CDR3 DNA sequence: TGTGCCAGCAGCTTAGAAGGCCCAGGGGTGGGGAAGACCCAGTACTTC. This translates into CASSLEGPGVGKTQYF.

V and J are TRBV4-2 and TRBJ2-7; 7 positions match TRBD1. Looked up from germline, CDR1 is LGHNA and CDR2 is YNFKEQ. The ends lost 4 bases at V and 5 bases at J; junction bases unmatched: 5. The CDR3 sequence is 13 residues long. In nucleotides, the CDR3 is TGTGCCAGCAGCCCGGACAGGATGGACGAGCAGTACTTC. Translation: CASSPDRMDEQYF.

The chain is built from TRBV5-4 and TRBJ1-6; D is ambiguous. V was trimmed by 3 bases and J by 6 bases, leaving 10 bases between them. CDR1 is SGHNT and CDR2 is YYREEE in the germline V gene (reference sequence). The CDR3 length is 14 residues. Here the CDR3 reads CASSYREGNSPLHF. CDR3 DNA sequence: TGTGCCAGCAGCTACCGGGAGGGTAATTCACCCCTCCACTTT.

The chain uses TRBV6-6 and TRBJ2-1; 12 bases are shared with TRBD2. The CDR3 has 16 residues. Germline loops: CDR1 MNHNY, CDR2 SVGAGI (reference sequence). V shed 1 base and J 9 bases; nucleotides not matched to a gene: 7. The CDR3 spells CASSYYTSGGQGEQFF. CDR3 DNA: TGTGCCAGCAGTTACTATACTAGCGGGGGGCAGGGTGAGCAGTTCTTC.

CDR3 in DNA: TGTGCCAGCAGCCCTTCCGGCGGTTTCAGCTCCTACGAGCAGTACGTC. This codes for CASSPSGGFSSYEQYV. The chain combines TRBV5-6 with TRBJ2-7; no definite D call. The germline V gene encodes CDR1 SGHDT and CDR2 YYEEEE. V shed 4 bases and J shed 0 bases, with 17 bases lying between them. The CDR3 consists of 16 residues.

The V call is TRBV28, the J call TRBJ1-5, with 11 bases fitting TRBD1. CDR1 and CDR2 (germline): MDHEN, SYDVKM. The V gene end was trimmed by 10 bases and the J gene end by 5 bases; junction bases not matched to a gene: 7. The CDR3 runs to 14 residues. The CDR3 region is CAILGTGGHQPQHF. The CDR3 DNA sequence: TGTGCCATCCTCGGGACAGGGGGGCATCAGCCCCAGCATTTT.

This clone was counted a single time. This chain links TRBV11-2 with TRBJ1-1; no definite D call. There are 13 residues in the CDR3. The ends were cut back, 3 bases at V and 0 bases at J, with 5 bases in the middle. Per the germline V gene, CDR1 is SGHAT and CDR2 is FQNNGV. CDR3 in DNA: TGTGCCAGCAGCTTTGGCTTGAACACTGAAGCTTTCTTT. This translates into CASSFGLNTEAFF.